The present T cell receptor (beta chain) was sequenced within a study of T cells in Graves' hyperthyroidism and ophthalmopathy. Study findings and constraints: Most thyroid clonotypes expanded above 0.001 appeared in blood too.

Amplification of TCR beta CDR3 regions was performed using RNA transcripts as template. First-round RT-PCR with HTBI primers amplified the TCR CDR3 region. TCRdb ran MiXCR on the multiplex PCR reads and lists one entry per CDR3 protein. The data show over 200,000 distinct CDR3 sequences, 15% to 20% seen once. Germline CDR1 and CDR2: SEHNR and FQNEAQ (reference sequence). With 5 bases removed from V and 8 bases from J, the gap between germline ends came to 10 bases. This CDR3 has 13 residues. Researchers barred patients who had uncontrolled infection, other autoimmune disease, pregnancy or lactation. Orbital computed tomography, thyroid ultrasound, serum thyroxine and TRAb, and clinical symptoms together informed the diagnoses. In its sample, this clonotype was seen a few times. Its antigen is unknown.

Sequencing was done on a sample of blood. The source of this sequence is a man aged 45-65 years with Graves' hyperthyroidism. The chain uses TRBV7-9 and TRBJ1-6, with D hard to call. The CDR3 DNA follows: TGTGCCAGCAGCCGAACAGCAGATTCACCCCTCCACTTT. It is translated as CASSRTADSPLHF.